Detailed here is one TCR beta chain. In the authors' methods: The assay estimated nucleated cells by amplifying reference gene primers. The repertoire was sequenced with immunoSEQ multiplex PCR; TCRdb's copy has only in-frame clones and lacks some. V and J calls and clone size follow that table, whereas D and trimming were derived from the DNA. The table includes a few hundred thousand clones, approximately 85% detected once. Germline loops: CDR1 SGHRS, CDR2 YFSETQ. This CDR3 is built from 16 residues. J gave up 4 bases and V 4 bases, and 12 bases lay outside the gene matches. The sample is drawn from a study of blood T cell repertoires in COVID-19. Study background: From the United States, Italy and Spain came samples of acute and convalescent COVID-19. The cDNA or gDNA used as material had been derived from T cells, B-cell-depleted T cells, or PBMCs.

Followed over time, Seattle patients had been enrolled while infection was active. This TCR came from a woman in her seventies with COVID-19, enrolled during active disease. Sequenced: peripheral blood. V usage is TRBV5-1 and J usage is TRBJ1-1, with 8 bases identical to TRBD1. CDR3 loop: CASSPPKTGAATEAFF. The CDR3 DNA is TGCGCCAGCAGCCCCCCAAAGACAGGGGCAGCCACTGAAGCTTTCTTT.